A single sample is the source of the 22 T cell receptor beta chains below, sequenced in a study of blood T cell repertoires in COVID-19. The data were produced by immunoSEQ multiplex PCR, yet TCRdb's version contains in-frame clones alone and is incomplete. The sample contains about 39,000 clones, roughly 87% of which appear only once. The source material was peripheral blood. These receptors were taken from a man in his 60s with acute or convalescent COVID-19.

The rearrangement links TRBV30 to TRBJ1-1; 9 bases fit TRBD1. This CDR3 spans 15 amino acids. J was trimmed by 4 bases and V by 0 bases; bases with no gene match: 6. Germline V CDR1 and CDR2: GTSNPN, SVGIG (reference sequence). CDR3 protein: CAWSVRWTGVTEAFF. The CDR3 bases are TGTGCCTGGAGTGTACGTTGGACAGGGGTCACTGAAGCTTTCTTT. The full variable domain, in which reference TRBV30 and TRBJ1-1 provide the parts outside the CDR3, is SQTIHQWPATLVQPVGSPLSLECTVEGTSNPNLYWYRQAAGRGLQLLFYSVGIGQISSEVPQNLSASRPQDRQFILSSKKLLLSDSGFYLCAWSVRWTGVTEAFFGQGTRLTVV.

The J gene is TRBJ1-4, the V gene TRBV27, with TRBD1 identical over 7 bases. Losses at the gene ends were 8 bases for V and 8 bases for J; bases not matched to a gene: 14. This CDR3 region has 15 residues. Germline assignment: CDR1 MNHEY and CDR2 SMNVEV (reference sequence). The chain's CDR3 is CASGSAGTAFEKLFF. The DNA for the CDR3 is TGTGCCAGCGGATCCGCCGGGACAGCGTTCGAAAAACTGTTTTTT.

The chain recombines TRBV18 with TRBJ2-5, with 7 bases matching TRBD2. The V and J ends lost 3 bases and 2 bases, in that order; junction bases with no gene match: 6. The CDR3 covers 15 residues. CDR1 is KGHSH and CDR2 is LQKENI in the germline V gene. The CDR3, as DNA: TGTGCCAGCTCACCCTCAAGCGGGGCACAAGAGACCCAGTACTTC. Protein: CASSPSSGAQETQYF. Full variable domain (outside the CDR3, taken from reference TRBV18 and TRBJ2-5): NAGVMQNPRHLVRRRGQEARLRCSPMKGHSHVYWYRQLPEEGLKFMVYLQKENIIDESGMPKERFSAEFPKEGPSILRIQQVVRGDSAAYFCASSPSSGAQETQYFGPGTRLLVL.

This chain uses TRBV6-2 or TRBV6-3 with TRBJ1-2; maybe TRBD1 (6 bases). The CDR3 sequence is 14 residues long. Germline V CDR1 and CDR2: MNHEY, SVGEGT. The V end was cut by 2 bases, the J end by 4 bases, with 11 bases between. Here the CDR3 DNA reads TGTGCCAGCAGTTACGAACAGGGCCTCTATGGCTACACCTTC. It codes for CASSYEQGLYGYTF.

About this clone itself: Sequence at one end of the junction differs from germline and may be a read error. DNA for the CDR3: TGTGCCTGCAGACAGTCTATAGAAAAACTGTTTTTT. It yields the protein CACRQSIEKLFF. The chain couples TRBV28 to TRBJ1-4, with a tentative D call TRBD1 (5 bases). The germline gives CDR1 MDHEN, CDR2 SYDVKM. This CDR3 region has 12 residues.

The chain carries TRBV29-1 and TRBJ2-2, with D unclear. The germline V gene encodes CDR1 SQVTM and CDR2 ANQGSEA. Trimming left V 7 bases short and J 2 bases short, with 11 bases between. The CDR3 totals 13 residues. The DNA for the CDR3 is TGCAGCGCCCCTGTGTTTAACACCGGGGAGCTGTTTTTT. The encoded protein is CSAPVFNTGELFF.

The chain couples TRBV3-1 (or the pseudogene TRBV3-2) to TRBJ2-4, with 14 bases aligning to TRBD2. CDR3 length: 16 residues. The V and J ends lost 4 bases and 6 bases, in that order; junction bases with no gene match: 5. The germline CDR1 and CDR2 sequences are LGHDT and YNNKEL (reference sequence). CDR3 in DNA: TGTGCCAGCAGCCCGGGACTAGCGGGAGAATTAAACATTCAGTACTTC. This encodes CASSPGLAGELNIQYF.

The chain carries TRBV7-9 and TRBJ1-2; 12 nucleotides match TRBD1. CDR1 is SEHNR and CDR2 is FQNEAQ in the germline V gene (reference sequence). The ends lost 5 bases at V and 6 bases at J; junction bases unmatched: 16. CDR3 length: 18 residues. CDR3 nucleotides: TGTGCCAGCAGCCTACCATCAGCGGGGACAGGGGGCGGACATGGCTACACCTTC. It yields the protein CASSLPSAGTGGGHGYTF.

This clone was counted between two and nine times. The chain carries TRBV5-6 and TRBJ2-2, with 12 nucleotides matching TRBD2. J gave up 10 bases and V 2 bases, and 12 bases lay outside the gene matches. Looked up from germline, CDR1 is SGHDT and CDR2 is YYEEEE. The CDR3 extends over 17 amino acids. In DNA, the CDR3 is TGTGCCAGCAGCTTCTTGACTAGCGGGAGTGGTGTTGTGGAGCTGTTTTTT. The encoded protein is CASSFLTSGSGVVELFF.

The table lists this clone with a count of one. The genes are TRBV5-4 and TRBJ2-1; 11 bases match TRBD2. The CDR3 is made up of 18 amino acids. Per germline, CDR1 SGHNT and CDR2 YYREEE (reference sequence). Losses at the gene ends were 1 base for V and 9 bases for J; bases not matched to a gene: 15. In nucleotides, the CDR3 is TGTGCCAGCAGCTTGTTGCTAGCGGGAGGCCCGGTGTACCGTGAGCAGTTCTTC. This sequence encodes CASSLLLAGGPVYREQFF. The full variable domain, rest sourced from reference TRBV5-4 and TRBJ2-1, is ETGVTQSPTHLIKTRGQQVTLRCSSQSGHNTVSWYQQALGQGPQFIFQYYREEENGRGNFPPRFSGLQFPNYSSELNVNALELDDSALYLCASSLLLAGGPVYREQFFGPGTRLTVL.

J is TRBJ2-1 and V is TRBV7-2, with 11 bases aligning to TRBD2. The CDR3 totals 14 residues. Germline V lookup: CDR1 SGHTA, CDR2 FQGNSA. J gave up 0 bases and V 9 bases, and 1 base lay outside the gene matches. CDR3 bases: TGTGCCAGTCTAGCGGGGGGCTCCTACAATGAGCAGTTCTTC. This gives the protein CASLAGGSYNEQFF. Full variable domain (remainder filled in from reference TRBV7-2 and TRBJ2-1): GAGVSQSPSNKVTEKGKDVELRCDPISGHTALYWYRQSLGQGLEFLIYFQGNSAPDKSGLPSDRFSAERTGGSVSTLTIQRTQQEDSAVYLCASLAGGSYNEQFFGPGTRLTVL.

This clone was detected only a few times. Other nucleotide sequences from this sample produce the same CDR3. This rearrangement joins TRBV19 to TRBJ2-2, with TRBD1 identical over 7 bases. Per the germline V gene, CDR1 is LNHDA and CDR2 is SQIVND (reference sequence). J gave up 0 bases and V 3 bases, and 4 bases lay outside the gene matches. The CDR3 is made up of 16 amino acids. This CDR3 is CASSIQGTANTGELFF. For the CDR3, the DNA is TGTGCCAGTAGTATTCAGGGGACAGCGAACACCGGGGAGCTGTTTTTT.

The chain recombines TRBV5-4 with TRBJ1-1; D not certain. Germline V lookup: CDR1 SGHNT, CDR2 YYREEE (reference sequence). V was pared by 4 bases and J by 6 bases, with 13 bases between. The CDR3 covers 13 residues. The CDR3 loop reads CASSLRLFSEAFF. The CDR3 DNA reads TGTGCCAGCAGCCTGCGGTTATTCTCTGAAGCTTTCTTT.

The table lists this clone with a count of one. The V gene is TRBV19, the J gene TRBJ2-2, with 10 nucleotides matching TRBD1. Trimming at V came to 7 bases and at J to 3 bases, leaving 8 bases not matched to a gene. CDR1 LNHDA and CDR2 SQIVND come from the germline V gene (reference sequence). The CDR3 totals 16 residues. CDR3 sequence reads: CASIGGTGDYTGELFF. The CDR3 bases are TGTGCCAGTATAGGGGGGACAGGGGATTACACCGGGGAGCTGTTTTTT.

The chain carries TRBV29-1 and TRBJ2-7, with D maybe TRBD2 (6 bases). Germline V gene sequence: CDR1 SQVTM, CDR2 ANQGSEA. This CDR3 comprises 14 residues. V was pared by 8 bases and J by 7 bases, with 24 bases between. DNA for the CDR3: TGCAGCACTATTCTTGAGGGGAGGCAGGGAGAGCAGTACTTC. It is translated as CSTILEGRQGEQYF.

The chain recombines TRBV2 with TRBJ2-7, with D maybe TRBD1 (5 bases). Germline V CDR1 and CDR2: SNHLY, FYNNEI. This CDR3 region has 16 residues. The V end lost 0 bases, the J end lost 2 bases, and 14 bases lay between the germline ends. The CDR3 DNA is TGTGCCAGCAGTGAAGCTTGGCAGGGTGGGGCCTACGAGCAGTACTTC. The encoded protein is CASSEAWQGGAYEQYF.

The chain's CDR3 is CASSVGQGGYGYTF. In nucleotides, the CDR3 is TGTGCCAGTAGTGTCGGACAGGGCGGCTATGGCTACACCTTC. The chain is built from TRBV19 and TRBJ1-2, with 8 positions matching TRBD1. This CDR3 is built from 14 residues. The germline gives CDR1 LNHDA, CDR2 SQIVND (reference sequence). V was pared by 5 bases and J by 4 bases, with 6 bases of the junction left unmatched.

V is TRBV19 and J is TRBJ1-1; D is undetermined. Trimming shortened V by 8 bases and J by 4 bases, and 14 bases separated the two germline ends. There are 13 residues in the CDR3. CDR1 is LNHDA and CDR2 is SQIVND in the germline V gene (reference sequence). This CDR3 is CASGSKVGTEAFF. DNA of the CDR3: TGTGCCAGTGGGAGTAAGGTGGGCACTGAAGCTTTCTTT.

V and J are TRBV15 and TRBJ2-1; possible D gene TRBD1, 6 bases. In germline, CDR1 is LNHNV, CDR2 YYDKDF (reference sequence). The CDR3 spans 18 residues. V lost 1 base and J lost 0, with 16 bases in between. The CDR3 region is CATSRASQGTSSYNEQFF. CDR3 DNA sequence: TGTGCCACCAGCAGAGCGTCACAGGGCACGAGCTCCTACAATGAGCAGTTCTTC. Using reference TRBV15 and TRBJ2-1 for the parts outside the CDR3, the full variable domain is DAMVIQNPRYQVTQFGKPVTLSCSQTLNHNVMYWYQQKSSQAPKLLFHYYDKDFNNEADTPDNFQSRRPNTSFCFLDIRSPGLGDTAMYLCATSRASQGTSSYNEQFFGPGTRLTVL.

V and J are TRBV2 and TRBJ1-5, with no clear D. This CDR3 region has 12 residues. V shed 4 bases and J shed 5 bases, with 6 bases lying between them. Germline V gene data show CDR1 as SNHLY and CDR2 as FYNNEI. The CDR3 protein is CASSVPDQPQHF. CDR3 bases: TGTGCCAGCAGTGTACCGGATCAGCCCCAGCATTTT.

This clone has just one count. V and J are TRBV11-3 and TRBJ1-1; 10 bases align to TRBD1. J lost 0 bases, V lost 6 bases, and 7 bases had no gene match. CDR1 and CDR2 from the germline V gene are SGHNT and YENEEA. The CDR3 covers 16 residues. CDR3 bases: TGTGCCAGCAGTCAAGGACAGGGGGTTATGAACACTGAAGCTTTCTTT. It yields the protein CASSQGQGVMNTEAFF.

The chain carries TRBV7-8 and TRBJ2-7; D perhaps matches TRBD2 (6 bases). With 5 bases removed from V and 4 bases from J, the gap between germline ends came to 18 bases. In germline, CDR1 is SGHVS, CDR2 FQNEAQ. The CDR3 spans 15 residues. CDR3 protein: CASSREASGRYEQYF. The CDR3 bases are TGTGCCAGCAGCCGGGAAGCGTCTGGGAGGTACGAGCAGTACTTC.